A selection of T cell receptor beta chains follows, all from one sample in a study of molecular identifiers for immune sequencing clone quantification. TCRdb processed the PCR reads anew with MiXCR; each CDR3 protein has one entry. The sample consists of about 10,000 distinct CDR3 sequences, approximately 19% of them appearing once. Material: naive CD8+ T cells from blood, with Jurkat cell RNA spiked in. Receptor source: a human donor in good health. Some libraries in this study had Jurkat cell RNA spiked in. The CDR3 runs from the conserved cysteine through the conserved F or W. Fields, in order: D gene, V gene, J gene, clone size, CDR3 protein, CDR3 DNA. A D gene is named only where the DNA matches it firmly. For some rows the clone size is stated as once, few or many, or as a class when expanded; others skip it.

TRBD1,TRBV28,TRBJ2-2,medium-sized,CASSRNLPRDRGEYTGELFF,TGTGCCAGCAGCCGAAACCTTCCCCGGGACAGGGGTGAATACACCGGGGAGCTGTTTTTT
NA,TRBV7-9,TRBJ2-1,NA,CASSLDEQFF,TGTGCCAGCAGCTTAGATGAGCAGTTCTTC
TRBD1,TRBV5-4,TRBJ1-2,many,CASSLGGQGYGYTF,TGTGCCAGCAGCTTGGGGGGACAGGGTTACGGCTACACCTTC
NA,TRBV6-2/TRBV6-3,TRBJ2-1,medium-sized,CASSYPGEQFF,TGTGCCAGCAGTTACCCTGGTGAGCAGTTCTTC
NA,TRBV7-8,TRBJ2-2,few,CASRVTVGTGELFF,TGTGCCAGCAGGGTGACGGTGGGGACCGGGGAGCTGTTTTTT
TRBD2,TRBV4-1,TRBJ2-1,NA,CASSTGLGYNEQFF,TGCGCCAGCAGCACCGGACTAGGGTACAATGAGCAGTTCTTC
NA,TRBV5-4,TRBJ2-7,many,CASSWAQSYEQYF,TGTGCCAGCAGCTGGGCCCAGTCCTACGAGCAGTACTTC
TRBD2,TRBV7-6,TRBJ2-2,NA,CASSPTSGRALAGELFF,TGTGCCAGCAGCCCGACTAGTGGGAGGGCCTTGGCCGGGGAGCTGTTTTTT
NA,TRBV27,TRBJ1-4,many,CASSSGTQATNEKLFF,TGTGCCAGCAGTTCCGGGACACAAGCAACTAATGAAAAACTGTTTTTT
NA,TRBV19,TRBJ1-5,medium-sized,CASSIGGWVEPQHF,TGTGCCAGTAGTATAGGCGGTTGGGTGGAGCCCCAGCATTTT
NA,TRBV6-5,TRBJ1-1,medium-sized,CATWSTEAFF,TGTGCCACCTGGAGTACTGAAGCTTTCTTT
TRBD2,TRBV5-1,TRBJ2-7,few,CASSLGRENYEQYF,TGCGCCAGCAGTTTGGGGAGGGAAAACTACGAGCAGTACTTC
TRBD2,TRBV3-1,TRBJ2-5,many,CASSQDGRGGETQYF,TGTGCCAGCAGCCAAGATGGGAGGGGAGGAGAGACCCAGTACTTC
NA,TRBV29-1,TRBJ2-7,NA,CSVELTVNYEQYF,TGCAGCGTTGAACTAACTGTGAACTACGAGCAGTACTTC
TRBD1,TRBV28,TRBJ1-5,many,CASSNRDRDFLQPQHF,TGTGCCAGCAGTAACCGGGACAGGGATTTTCTTCAGCCCCAGCATTTT
NA,TRBV4-1,TRBJ2-7,once,CASSQKALIYEQYF,TGCGCCAGCAGCCAAAAAGCCCTAATCTACGAGCAGTACTTC
NA,TRBV13,TRBJ2-6,medium-sized,CASSHTEAGANVLTF,TGTGCCAGCAGCCATACGGAGGCTGGGGCCAACGTCCTGACTTTC
NA,TRBV5-1,TRBJ1-2,NA,CASSYVDSNYGYTF,TGCGCCAGCAGCTACGTAGACAGCAACTATGGCTACACCTTC
NA,TRBV5-3,TRBJ2-7,NA,CASSSETVSYEQYF,TGTGCCAGCAGCTCGGAGACGGTCTCCTACGAGCAGTACTTC
NA,TRBV19,TRBJ1-1,medium-sized,CASSISGRNTEAFF,TGTGCCAGTAGTATTTCCGGAAGGAACACTGAAGCTTTCTTT
TRBD1,TRBV6-5,TRBJ2-7,NA,CASSYGTGINEQYF,TGTGCCAGCAGTTACGGGACAGGGATCAACGAGCAGTACTTC
TRBD1,TRBV12-3/TRBV12-4,TRBJ1-4,many,CASSLTGPVEKLFF,TGTGCCAGCAGCCTGACAGGGCCCGTGGAAAAACTGTTTTTT
NA,TRBV28,TRBJ2-7,medium-sized,CASSLFSRGLSSYEQYF,TGTGCCAGCAGTTTATTTTCCCGGGGTCTTAGCTCCTACGAGCAGTACTTC
TRBD2,TRBV15,TRBJ2-1,NA,CATSREGLESYNEQFF,TGTGCCACCAGCAGAGAAGGACTAGAGTCCTACAATGAGCAGTTCTTC
NA,TRBV9,TRBJ2-7,few,CASSVGGVPTYEQYF,TGTGCCAGCAGCGTAGGGGGTGTCCCAACCTACGAGCAGTACTTC
NA,TRBV27,TRBJ1-5,NA,CASSFRSSNQPQHF,TGTGCCAGCAGTTTCCGGTCCAGCAATCAGCCCCAGCATTTT
TRBD2,TRBV16,TRBJ2-1,medium-sized,CASSPAGGEEQFF,TGTGCCAGCAGCCCAGCGGGAGGGGAGGAGCAGTTCTTC
TRBD1,TRBV12-3/TRBV12-4,TRBJ2-7,NA,CASSPHTTGGNLYEQYF,TGTGCCAGCAGTCCCCATACGACAGGGGGCAACCTCTACGAGCAGTACTTC
TRBD1,TRBV5-1,TRBJ1-4,medium-sized,CASSWGTGDEKLFF,TGCGCCAGCAGCTGGGGGACAGGGGACGAAAAACTGTTTTTT
NA,TRBV4-1,TRBJ1-4,medium-sized,CASSQGAVNEKLFF,TGCGCCAGCAGCCAAGGGGCGGTAAATGAAAAACTGTTTTTT
TRBD1,TRBV25-1,TRBJ1-1,many,CASSEGTGDYTEAFF,TGTGCCAGCAGTGAGGGTACAGGGGACTACACTGAAGCTTTCTTT
NA,TRBV3-1,TRBJ1-5,medium-sized,CASSLGPYQPQHF,TGTGCCAGCAGCCTAGGGCCGTATCAGCCCCAGCATTTT
NA,TRBV4-1,TRBJ1-5,NA,CASSQGPGFSNQPQHF,TGCGCCAGCAGCCAAGGACCAGGGTTCAGCAATCAGCCCCAGCATTTT
NA,TRBV12-3/TRBV12-4,TRBJ2-2,few,CASSSTTGELFF,TGTGCCAGCAGTTCGACGACGGGGGAGCTGTTTTTT
TRBD2,TRBV12-3/TRBV12-4,TRBJ2-5,NA,CASSLVLAGGETQYF,TGTGCCAGCAGTTTAGTACTAGCGGGAGGAGAGACCCAGTACTTC
NA,TRBV29-1,TRBJ2-6,medium-sized,CSVVHSGANVLTF,TGCAGCGTTGTTCACTCTGGGGCCAACGTCCTGACTTTC
NA,TRBV27,TRBJ2-5,many,CASSLSTQETQYF,TGTGCCAGCAGTTTATCTACGCAAGAGACCCAGTACTTC
TRBD1,TRBV20-1,TRBJ1-1,many,CSASWDRATEAFF,TGCAGTGCCAGCTGGGACAGGGCTACTGAAGCTTTCTTT
TRBD2,TRBV25-1,TRBJ2-7,few,CASSEIAGGFAEQYF,TGTGCCAGCAGTGAAATCGCGGGAGGTTTCGCCGAGCAGTACTTC
TRBD2,TRBV4-3,TRBJ2-7,NA,CASSPVAGDEQYF,TGCGCCAGCAGCCCGGTAGCGGGAGACGAGCAGTACTTC
NA,TRBV13,TRBJ2-7,few,CASSASGTDTYEQYF,TGTGCCAGCAGCGCTTCCGGGACCGACACCTACGAGCAGTACTTC
TRBD2,TRBV20-1,TRBJ2-3,many,CSARGLAGAGTDTQYF,TGCAGTGCTAGGGGACTAGCGGGGGCCGGCACAGATACGCAGTATTTT
NA,TRBV18,TRBJ2-1,NA,CASSSNIGPYNEQFF,TGTGCCAGCTCATCGAACATTGGCCCTTACAATGAGCAGTTCTTC
NA,TRBV23-1,TRBJ2-1,medium-sized,CASRGGGCNEQFF,TGCGCCAGCAGAGGAGGGGGCTGCAATGAGCAGTTCTTC
NA,TRBV5-3,TRBJ1-1,NA,CAGSFQGGTEAFF,TGTGCCGGCAGCTTCCAGGGTGGCACTGAAGCTTTCTTT